The entry below describes one T cell receptor (beta chain). The record originates from a study of CD8 T cells in ankylosing spondylitis. There are 13 residues in the CDR3. The V gene's germline CDR1 is LNHNV and CDR2 YYDKDF (reference sequence). V was shortened by 4 bases and J by 1 base, with 7 bases between the two germline ends. MiXCR was run by TCRdb on the 5' RACE reads, yielding one entry per CDR3 protein. The repertoire holds some 300,000 distinct CDR3 sequences, with under 25% as singletons. V is TRBV15 and J is TRBJ2-5; the D is unclear. The TCR sequence derives from a female donor with ankylosing spondylitis or in good health (not recorded which). The sequencing sample was made of blood, either unsorted or a sorted T cell fraction (not recorded which). The CDR3 bases are TGTGCCACCAGCATTGGGTTCCAAGAGACCCAGTACTTC. As protein: CATSIGFQETQYF. Using reference TRBV15 and TRBJ2-5 for the parts outside the CDR3, the full variable domain is DAMVIQNPRYQVTQFGKPVTLSCSQTLNHNVMYWYQQKSSQAPKLLFHYYDKDFNNEADTPDNFQSRRPNTSFCFLDIRSPGLGDTAMYLCATSIGFQETQYFGPGTRLLVL.